This TCR beta chain was captured in a study of Graves' ophthalmopathy and Graves' hyperthyroidism. Overall study findings and caveats: In separating ophthalmopathy from stable hyperthyroidism, a 13-signature model achieved 85% to 90% sensitivity and around 80% specificity.

CDR1 SEHNR and CDR2 FQNEAQ come from the germline V gene (reference sequence). The CDR3 runs 14 residues. Trimming shortened V by 7 bases and J by 3 bases, and 16 bases separated the two germline ends. This clonotype was observed many times. Its cognate antigen is unknown. Each donor who had ophthalmopathy showed moderate-to-severe activity, a CAS of ≥3, a NOSPECS of ≥4, and a duration under 3 months. The source of the PBMCs was roughly 10 ml of fresh peripheral blood. CDR3 regions of TCR beta were amplified from RNA transcripts. An initial RT-PCR round employing HTBI primers preceded a second-round multiplex PCR. In TCRdb, the multiplex PCR reads were re-called with MiXCR into one record per CDR3 protein. Of over 450,000 distinct CDR3 sequences in the sample, roughly an eighth were seen once.

Sequencing was done on a sample of blood. The sequence came from a woman in her thirties with Graves' ophthalmopathy. The chain employs TRBV7-9 and TRBJ2-7; D not resolved. DNA of the CDR3: TGTGCCAGCACCGCCCGTAGACAAGGCTACGAGCAGTACTTC. It encodes CASTARRQGYEQYF.